A selection of T cell receptor beta chains follows, all from one sample in a study of blood T cells in healthy people across ages. A single record per CDR3 protein comes from TCRdb applying MiXCR to the 5' RACE reads. The repertoire holds roughly 1.5 million distinct CDR3 sequences, with approximately 43% as singletons. The sequencing sample was made of blood. The receptor set was obtained from a woman aged 18-29 years in good health. Both conserved end residues are part of each CDR3. A D gene is named only where the DNA matches it firmly. The size field is filled for only some rows; it gives once, few, many or a size class.

v_call	d_call	clone_size	j_call	cdr3_aa	cdr3_nt
TRBV20-1	.	once	TRBJ2-5	CSARDGDYNEQYF	TGCAGTGCTAGAGACGGGGATTACAATGAGCAGTACTTC
TRBV6-5	.	.	TRBJ2-7	CASSYSRGAGGYEQYF	TGTGCCAGCAGTTACTCTCGGGGGGCAGGGGGCTACGAGCAGTACTTC
TRBV5-6	.	.	TRBJ2-5	CASSSPGFGYETQYF	TGTGCCAGCAGCTCCCCTGGTTTTGGGTACGAGACCCAGTACTTC
TRBV27	.	.	TRBJ2-2	CASSNYPQELFF	TGTGCCAGCAGTAACTACCCACAGGAGCTGTTTTTT
TRBV29-1	TRBD1	.	TRBJ2-7	CSVHLRDSYNEQYF	TGCAGCGTCCACCTCCGGGACAGCTACAATGAGCAGTACTTC
TRBV28	TRBD2	.	TRBJ2-2	CASSLLLAGNTGELFF	TGTGCCAGCAGTTTACTCTTAGCGGGAAACACCGGGGAGCTGTTTTTT
TRBV7-9	.	.	TRBJ1-2	CASSLRGFGYTF	TGTGCCAGCAGCTTACGAGGTTTCGGCTACACCTTC
TRBV2	TRBD1	few	TRBJ1-2	CASRGTVDYGYTF	TGTGCCAGCAGGGGGACAGTTGACTATGGCTACACCTTC
TRBV4-3	TRBD2	.	TRBJ2-1	CASSQDSGSTAYEQFF	TGCGCCAGCAGCCAAGATAGCGGGAGCACCGCCTATGAGCAGTTCTTC
TRBV2	.	few	TRBJ2-1	CASSDGQGGREQFF	TGTGCCAGCAGTGACGGTCAAGGGGGGAGGGAGCAGTTCTTC
TRBV4-1	.	.	TRBJ2-1	CASSQAGEVNKQFF	TGCGCCAGCAGCCAAGCGGGGGAGGTCAATAAGCAGTTCTTC
TRBV12-5	.	few	TRBJ1-5	CASGEDSYQPQHF	TGTGCTAGTGGGGAGGACAGTTACCAGCCCCAGCATTTT
TRBV6-2/TRBV6-3	.	.	TRBJ2-1	CASRGGPSSYNEQFF	TGTGCCAGCCGCGGAGGTCCCAGCTCCTACAATGAGCAGTTCTTC
TRBV6-2/TRBV6-3	.	.	TRBJ2-2	CASGTVQTNTGELFF	TGTGCCAGCGGAACGGTTCAGACTAACACCGGGGAGCTGTTTTTT
TRBV20-1	TRBD2	.	TRBJ2-3	CSAPMRGATSLGTQYF	TGCAGTGCTCCGATGCGGGGGGCGACTAGCCTCGGTACGCAGTATTTT
TRBV7-6	.	.	TRBJ1-6	CASRQTTGGPYNSPLHF	TGTGCCAGCAGGCAAACGACAGGAGGGCCATATAATTCACCCCTCCACTTT
TRBV20-1	.	few	TRBJ2-1	CSAPALEESYNEQFF	TGCAGTGCGCCTGCGTTGGAGGAGTCCTACAATGAGCAGTTCTTC
TRBV12-3/TRBV12-4	TRBD1	.	TRBJ2-2	CASSAWTGIAGELFF	TGTGCCAGCAGTGCCTGGACAGGGATCGCCGGGGAGCTGTTTTTT
TRBV2	TRBD1	.	TRBJ1-5	CASTRRQGGQPQHF	TGTGCCAGCACCCGGCGACAGGGCGGTCAGCCCCAGCATTTT
TRBV2	.	once	TRBJ1-5	CASSGTCRVCQPQHF	TGTGCCAGCAGCGGGACGTGCCGCGTGTGTCAGCCCCAGCATTTT
TRBV12-5	.	.	TRBJ2-7	CASGLAGLTYEQYF	TGTGCTAGTGGTTTGGCGGGACTGACCTACGAGCAGTACTTC
TRBV20-1	.	.	TRBJ1-2	CSARDPQGSIYGYTF	TGCAGTGCTAGAGATCCCCAGGGATCTATCTATGGCTACACCTTC
TRBV28	.	.	TRBJ2-3	CASTGGALGTDTQYF	TGTGCCAGCACCGGGGGAGCATTGGGCACAGATACGCAGTATTTT
TRBV15	.	.	TRBJ1-1	CATSRVGTEAFF	TGTGCCACCAGCAGAGTTGGGACTGAAGCTTTCTTT
TRBV4-3	TRBD1	.	TRBJ1-6	CASSRDREYNSPLHF	TGCGCCAGCAGCCGAGACAGGGAATATAATTCACCCCTCCACTTT
TRBV7-9	.	few	TRBJ2-3	CASSPSGLGDTDTQYF	TGTGCCAGCAGCCCTTCGGGTTTGGGGGACACAGATACGCAGTATTTT
TRBV20-1	TRBD1	.	TRBJ2-2	CSAGDRHDTGELFF	TGCAGTGCCGGGGACAGACACGACACCGGGGAGCTGTTTTTT
TRBV10-3	.	.	TRBJ2-1	CAISEFASHSEQFF	TGTGCCATCAGTGAATTTGCGTCCCACAGTGAGCAGTTCTTC
TRBV27	.	.	TRBJ1-5	CASSPTRDSNQPQHF	TGTGCCAGCAGTCCGACCAGAGATAGCAATCAGCCCCAGCATTTT
TRBV4-3	TRBD1	.	TRBJ1-2	CASSQRTGNGYTF	TGCGCCAGCAGCCAACGGACAGGGAATGGCTACACCTTC
TRBV24-1	.	.	TRBJ1-2	CATSVSGYGYTF	TGTGCCACCAGTGTATCGGGGTATGGCTACACCTTC
TRBV15	.	.	TRBJ1-1	CATSTPRGPNTEAFF	TGTGCCACCAGCACCCCAAGAGGCCCGAACACTGAAGCTTTCTTT